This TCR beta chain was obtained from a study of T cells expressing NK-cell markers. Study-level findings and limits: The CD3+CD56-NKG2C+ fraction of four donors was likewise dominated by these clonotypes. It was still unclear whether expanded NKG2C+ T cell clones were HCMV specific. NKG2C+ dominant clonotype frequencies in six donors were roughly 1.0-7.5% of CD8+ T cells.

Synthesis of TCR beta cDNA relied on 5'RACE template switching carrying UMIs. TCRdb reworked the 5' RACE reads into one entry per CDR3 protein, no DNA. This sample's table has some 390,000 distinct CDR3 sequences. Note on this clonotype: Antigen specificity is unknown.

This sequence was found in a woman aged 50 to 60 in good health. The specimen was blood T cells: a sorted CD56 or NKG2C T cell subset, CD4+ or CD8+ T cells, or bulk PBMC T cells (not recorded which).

CDR3 loop: CASRHGASDTQYF. This rearrangement joins TRBV28 to TRBJ2-3; TCRdb reports TRBD1, a call that lacks DNA to check it against. Germline values: CDR1 MDHEN, CDR2 SYDVKM. The CDR3 has 13 amino acids.